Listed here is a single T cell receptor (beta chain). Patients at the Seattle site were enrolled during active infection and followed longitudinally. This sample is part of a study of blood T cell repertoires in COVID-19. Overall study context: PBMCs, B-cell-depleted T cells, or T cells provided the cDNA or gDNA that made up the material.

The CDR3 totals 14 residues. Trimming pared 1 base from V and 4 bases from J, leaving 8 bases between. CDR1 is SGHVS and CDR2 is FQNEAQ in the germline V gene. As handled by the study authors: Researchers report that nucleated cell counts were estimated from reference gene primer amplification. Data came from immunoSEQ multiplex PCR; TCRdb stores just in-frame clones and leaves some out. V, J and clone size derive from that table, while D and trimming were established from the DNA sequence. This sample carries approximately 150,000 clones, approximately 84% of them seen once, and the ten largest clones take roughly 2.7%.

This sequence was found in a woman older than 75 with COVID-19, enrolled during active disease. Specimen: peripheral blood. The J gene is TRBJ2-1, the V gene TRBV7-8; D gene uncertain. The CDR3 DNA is TGTGCCAGCAGCTTAGTGGTGCGGTACAATGAGCAGTTCTTC. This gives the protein CASSLVVRYNEQFF.